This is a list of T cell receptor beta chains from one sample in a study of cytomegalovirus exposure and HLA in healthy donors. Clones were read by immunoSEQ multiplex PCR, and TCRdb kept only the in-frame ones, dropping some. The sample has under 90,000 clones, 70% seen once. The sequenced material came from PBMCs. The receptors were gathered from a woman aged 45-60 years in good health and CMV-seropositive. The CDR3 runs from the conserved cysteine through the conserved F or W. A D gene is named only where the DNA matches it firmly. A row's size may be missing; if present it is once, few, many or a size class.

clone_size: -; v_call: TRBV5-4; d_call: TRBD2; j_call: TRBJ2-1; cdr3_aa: CASSGGTSGRASHNEQFF; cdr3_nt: TGTGCCAGCAGCGGCGGGACTAGCGGGAGGGCCTCCCACAATGAGCAGTTCTTC
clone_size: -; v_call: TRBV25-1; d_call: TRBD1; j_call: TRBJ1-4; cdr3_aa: CASVGTEVEKLFF; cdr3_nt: TGTGCCAGCGTTGGGACAGAAGTTGAAAAACTGTTTTTT
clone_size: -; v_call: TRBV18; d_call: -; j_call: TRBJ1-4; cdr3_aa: CASSPPGAPNEKLFF; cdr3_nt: TGTGCCAGCTCACCACCTGGAGCCCCTAATGAAAAACTGTTTTTT
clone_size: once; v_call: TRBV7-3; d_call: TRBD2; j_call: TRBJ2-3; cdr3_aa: CASSLTASGSVVYGTDTQYF; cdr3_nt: TGTGCCAGCAGCTTAACGGCTAGCGGGAGTGTCGTTTATGGCACAGATACGCAGTATTTT
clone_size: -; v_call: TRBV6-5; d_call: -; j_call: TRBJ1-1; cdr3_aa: CASRPTGPSTEAFF; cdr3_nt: TGTGCCAGCAGGCCCACAGGGCCGTCCACTGAAGCTTTCTTT
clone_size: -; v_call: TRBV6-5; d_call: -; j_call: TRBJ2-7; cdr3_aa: CATSREHSYEQYF; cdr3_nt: TGTGCCACTAGTCGGGAGCACTCCTACGAGCAGTACTTC
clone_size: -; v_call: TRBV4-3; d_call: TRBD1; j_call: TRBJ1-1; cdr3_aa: CASSQSLQTGGDTEAFF; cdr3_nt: TGCGCCAGCAGCCAATCCCTTCAGACAGGGGGGGACACTGAAGCTTTCTTT
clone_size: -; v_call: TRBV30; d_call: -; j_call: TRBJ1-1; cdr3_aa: CAWRVTDNTEAFF; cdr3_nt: TGTGCCTGGAGGGTGACAGATAACACTGAAGCTTTCTTT
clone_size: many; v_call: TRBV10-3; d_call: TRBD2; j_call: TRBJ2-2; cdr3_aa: CATTGTSGDNTGELFF; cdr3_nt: TGTGCCACCACAGGGACTAGCGGGGATAACACCGGGGAGCTGTTTTTT
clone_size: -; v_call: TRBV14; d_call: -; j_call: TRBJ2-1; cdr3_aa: CASSQAGVAAYNEQFF; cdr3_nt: TGTGCCAGCAGCCAAGCGGGGGTAGCGGCTTACAATGAGCAGTTCTTC
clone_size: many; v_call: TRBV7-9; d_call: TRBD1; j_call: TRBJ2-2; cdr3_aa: CASSLQGGLTGELFF; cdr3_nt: TGTGCCAGCAGCCTACAGGGGGGACTCACCGGGGAGCTGTTTTTT
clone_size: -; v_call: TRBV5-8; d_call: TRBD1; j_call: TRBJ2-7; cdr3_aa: CASSRQGASYEQYF; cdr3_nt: TGTGCCAGCAGTAGACAGGGCGCCTCTTACGAGCAGTACTTC
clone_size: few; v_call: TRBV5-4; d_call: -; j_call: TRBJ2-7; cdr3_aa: CASSFYEGLIFYEQYF; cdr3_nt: TGTGCCAGCAGCTTTTATGAGGGACTGATTTTCTACGAGCAGTACTTC
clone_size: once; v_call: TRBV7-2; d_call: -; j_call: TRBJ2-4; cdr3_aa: CASSFEQKNIQYF; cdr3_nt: TGTGCCAGCAGCTTCGAACAGAAAAACATTCAGTACTTC
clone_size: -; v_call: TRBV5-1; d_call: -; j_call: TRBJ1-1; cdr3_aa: CASSEGEDTEAFF; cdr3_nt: TGCGCCAGCAGCGAGGGTGAGGACACTGAAGCTTTCTTT
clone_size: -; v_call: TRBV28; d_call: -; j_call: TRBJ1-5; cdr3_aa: CTSSTPSGARNQPQHF; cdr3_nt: TGTACCAGCAGCACACCCTCTGGGGCCCGCAATCAGCCCCAGCATTTT